This T cell receptor (beta chain) was sequenced in a study of blood T cell repertoires in COVID-19. As for the study in general: The United States, Italy and Spain were the sources of the acute and convalescent COVID-19 samples. In each case, the material was cDNA or gDNA derived from T cells, B-cell-depleted T cells, or PBMCs.

This CDR3 has 17 amino acids. CDR1 is SGHRS, CDR2 YFSETQ, per germline. V was clipped by 4 bases and J by 0 bases, with 17 bases between them. Authors' data handling: Quantification of nucleated cells was approximated via reference gene primer amplification. Assay used: immunoSEQ multiplex PCR; TCRdb lists only in-frame clones, some missing. Clone size and V and J calls were adopted from that table, with D and trimming inferred from the DNA. Here the sample spans 100,000 or so clones, 85% being singletons. Sequencing was carried out using peripheral blood. The gene calls are TRBV5-1 and TRBJ1-3, with D tentatively TRBD1 (5 bases). This TCR was sampled from a woman in her 70s with active or convalescent COVID-19. CDR3 loop: CASSQGPSDSSGNTIYF. In nucleotides, the CDR3 is TGCGCCAGCAGCCAAGGACCGTCTGACAGCTCTGGAAACACCATATATTTT.